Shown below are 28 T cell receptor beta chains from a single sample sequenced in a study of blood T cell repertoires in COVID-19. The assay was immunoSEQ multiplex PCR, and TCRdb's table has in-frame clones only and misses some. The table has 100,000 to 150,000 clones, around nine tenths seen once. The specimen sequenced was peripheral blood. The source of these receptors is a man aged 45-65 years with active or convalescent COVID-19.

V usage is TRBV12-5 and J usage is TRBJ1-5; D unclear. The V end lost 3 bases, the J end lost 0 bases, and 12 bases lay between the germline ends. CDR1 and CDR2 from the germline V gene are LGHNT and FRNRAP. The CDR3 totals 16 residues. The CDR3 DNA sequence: TGTGCTAGTGGTTTTGGAGGAGACTATAGCAATCAGCCCCAGCATTTT. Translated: CASGFGGDYSNQPQHF.

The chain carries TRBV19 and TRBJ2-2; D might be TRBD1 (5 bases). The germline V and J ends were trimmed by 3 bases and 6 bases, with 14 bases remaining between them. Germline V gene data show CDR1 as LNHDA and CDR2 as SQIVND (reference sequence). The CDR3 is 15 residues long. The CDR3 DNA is TGTGCCAGTAGTATCCGACCAGGGTTAGCCGGGGAGCTGTTTTTT. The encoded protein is CASSIRPGLAGELFF.

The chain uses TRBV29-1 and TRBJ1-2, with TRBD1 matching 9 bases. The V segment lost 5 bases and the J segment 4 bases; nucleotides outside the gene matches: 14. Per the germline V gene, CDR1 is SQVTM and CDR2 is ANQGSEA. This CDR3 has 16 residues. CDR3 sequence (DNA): TGCAGCGTTAAAGTCCCGGGACAGGGAGTCGGCTATGGCTACACCTTC. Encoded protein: CSVKVPGQGVGYGYTF.

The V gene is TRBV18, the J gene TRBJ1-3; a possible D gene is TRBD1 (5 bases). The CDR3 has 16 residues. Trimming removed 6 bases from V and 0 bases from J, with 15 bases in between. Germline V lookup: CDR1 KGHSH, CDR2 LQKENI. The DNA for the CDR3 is TGTGCCAGCTCTACCAACCCGACAGACTCTGGAAACACCATATATTTT. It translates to CASSTNPTDSGNTIYF.

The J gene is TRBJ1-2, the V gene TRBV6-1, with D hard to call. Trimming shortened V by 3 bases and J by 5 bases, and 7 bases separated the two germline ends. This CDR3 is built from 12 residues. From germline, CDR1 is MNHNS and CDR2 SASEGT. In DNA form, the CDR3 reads TGTGCCAGCAGTGATGCGGGGTATGGCTACACCTTC. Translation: CASSDAGYGYTF.

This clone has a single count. The CDR3 DNA reads as TGTGCCAGTAGCTTTAGGGGGGGCACCGGGGAGCTGTTTTTT. Protein: CASSFRGGTGELFF. The chain joins TRBV19 to TRBJ2-2; tentative D call: TRBD2 (7 bases). CDR1 LNHDA and CDR2 SQIVND come from the germline V gene (reference sequence). This CDR3 region has 14 residues. V lost 6 bases, J lost 4 bases, and 12 bases lay in between.

The CDR3 region has the DNA TGTGCCAGCTCGCCTCAAAAGCGAGATACGCAGTATTTT. Amino acids: CASSPQKRDTQYF. The J gene is TRBJ2-3, the V gene TRBV18; D uncertain. Germline lookup yields CDR1 KGHSH and CDR2 LQKENI. CDR3 length: 13 amino acids. The V and J ends lost 6 bases and 5 bases respectively, with 12 bases between them.

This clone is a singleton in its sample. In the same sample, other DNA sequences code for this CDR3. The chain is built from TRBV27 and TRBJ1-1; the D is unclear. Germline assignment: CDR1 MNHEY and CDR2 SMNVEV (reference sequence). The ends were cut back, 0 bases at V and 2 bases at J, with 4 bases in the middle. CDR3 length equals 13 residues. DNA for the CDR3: TGTGCCAGCAGTTTATCTAGAAACACTGAAGCTTTCTTT. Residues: CASSLSRNTEAFF.

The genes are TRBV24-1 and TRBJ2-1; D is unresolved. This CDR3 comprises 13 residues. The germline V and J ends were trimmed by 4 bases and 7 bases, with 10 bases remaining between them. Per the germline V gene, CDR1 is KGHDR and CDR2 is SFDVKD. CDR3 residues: CATSDARWNEQFF. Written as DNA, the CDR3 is TGTGCCACCAGTGACGCACGGTGGAATGAGCAGTTCTTC.

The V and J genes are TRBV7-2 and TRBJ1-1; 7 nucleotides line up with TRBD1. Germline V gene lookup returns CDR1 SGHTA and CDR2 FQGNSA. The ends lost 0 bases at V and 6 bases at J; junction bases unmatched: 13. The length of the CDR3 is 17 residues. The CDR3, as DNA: TGTGCCAGCAGCTTAGCGCGCAAGGGGGCGCTTAGCGCTGAAGCTTTCTTT. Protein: CASSLARKGALSAEAFF.

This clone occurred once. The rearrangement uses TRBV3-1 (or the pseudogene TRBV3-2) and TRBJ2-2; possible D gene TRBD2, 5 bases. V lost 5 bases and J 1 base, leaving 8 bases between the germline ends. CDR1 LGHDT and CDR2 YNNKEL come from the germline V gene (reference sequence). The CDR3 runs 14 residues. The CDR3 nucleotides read TGTGCCAGCAGCTCTGGGAGGAACACCGGGGAGCTGTTTTTT. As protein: CASSSGRNTGELFF.

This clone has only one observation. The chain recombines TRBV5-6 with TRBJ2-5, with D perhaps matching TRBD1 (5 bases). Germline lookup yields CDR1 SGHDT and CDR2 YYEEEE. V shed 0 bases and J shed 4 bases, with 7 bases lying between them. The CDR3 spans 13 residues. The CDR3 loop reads CASSLGTRETQYF. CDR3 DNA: TGTGCCAGCAGCTTGGGGACACGAGAGACCCAGTACTTC.

The CDR3 sequence: CASTEGRGYNEQFF. CDR3 coding DNA: TGTGCCAGCACCGAAGGCAGGGGTTACAATGAGCAGTTCTTC. The chain combines TRBV11-2 with TRBJ2-1; the D gene is possibly TRBD1 (6 bases). This CDR3 region has 14 residues. Trimming left V 7 bases short and J 4 bases short, with 14 bases between. Germline CDR1 is SGHAT and CDR2 is FQNNGV.

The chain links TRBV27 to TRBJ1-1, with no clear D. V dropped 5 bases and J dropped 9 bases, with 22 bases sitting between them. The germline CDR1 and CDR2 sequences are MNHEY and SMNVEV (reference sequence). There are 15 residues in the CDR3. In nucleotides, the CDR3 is TGTGCCAGCAGTGATACGGGTCGACGGGGAGGGAAAGCTTTCTTT. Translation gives CASSDTGRRGGKAFF.

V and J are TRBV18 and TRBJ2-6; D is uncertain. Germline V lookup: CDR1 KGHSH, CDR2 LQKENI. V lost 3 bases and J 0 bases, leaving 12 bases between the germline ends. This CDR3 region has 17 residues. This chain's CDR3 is CASSPVLLRSGANVLTF. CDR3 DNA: TGTGCCAGCTCACCGGTCCTACTGCGCTCTGGGGCCAACGTCCTGACTTTC.

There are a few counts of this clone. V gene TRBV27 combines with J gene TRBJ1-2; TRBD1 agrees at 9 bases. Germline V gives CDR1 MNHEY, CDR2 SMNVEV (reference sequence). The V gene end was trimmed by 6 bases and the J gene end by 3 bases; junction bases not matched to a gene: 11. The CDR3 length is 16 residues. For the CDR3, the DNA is TGTGCCAGCAGAGTACAGGGGGGACAGGGAGACTATGGCTACACCTTC. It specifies CASRVQGGQGDYGYTF.

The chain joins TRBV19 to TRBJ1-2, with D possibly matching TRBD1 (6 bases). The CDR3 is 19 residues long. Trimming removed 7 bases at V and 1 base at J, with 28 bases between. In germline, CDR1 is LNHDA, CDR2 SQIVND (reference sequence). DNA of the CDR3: TGTGCCAGTACCCCTACCTGGGTGGGACAAGTTTTTTTTAACTATGGCTACACCTTC. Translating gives CASTPTWVGQVFFNYGYTF.

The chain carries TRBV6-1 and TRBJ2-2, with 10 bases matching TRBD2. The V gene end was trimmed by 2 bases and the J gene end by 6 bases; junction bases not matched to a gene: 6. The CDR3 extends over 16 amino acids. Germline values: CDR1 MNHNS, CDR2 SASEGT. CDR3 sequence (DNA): TGTGCCAGCAGTGAAATATTAGCGGGAGGACCCGGGGAGCTGTTTTTT. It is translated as CASSEILAGGPGELFF.

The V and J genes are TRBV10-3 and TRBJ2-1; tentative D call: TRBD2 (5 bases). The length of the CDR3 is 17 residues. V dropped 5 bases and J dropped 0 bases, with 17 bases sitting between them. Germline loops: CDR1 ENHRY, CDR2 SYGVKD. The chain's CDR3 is CAISRLSDYGSYNEQFF. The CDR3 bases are TGTGCCATCAGTCGGCTAAGTGACTACGGCTCCTACAATGAGCAGTTCTTC.

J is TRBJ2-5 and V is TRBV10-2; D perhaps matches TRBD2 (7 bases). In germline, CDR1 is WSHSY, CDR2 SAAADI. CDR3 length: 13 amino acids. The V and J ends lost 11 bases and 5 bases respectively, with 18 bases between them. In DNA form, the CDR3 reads TGCGCCTCATCACGGGGGGCGAGGGAGACCCAGTACTTC. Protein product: CASSRGARETQYF.

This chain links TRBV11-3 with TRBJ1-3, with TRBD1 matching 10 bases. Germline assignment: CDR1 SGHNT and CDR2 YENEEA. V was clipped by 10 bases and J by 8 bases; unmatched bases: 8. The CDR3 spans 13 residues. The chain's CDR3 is CANPGQGRYTIYF. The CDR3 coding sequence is TGTGCCAACCCGGGACAGGGGAGATACACCATATATTTT.

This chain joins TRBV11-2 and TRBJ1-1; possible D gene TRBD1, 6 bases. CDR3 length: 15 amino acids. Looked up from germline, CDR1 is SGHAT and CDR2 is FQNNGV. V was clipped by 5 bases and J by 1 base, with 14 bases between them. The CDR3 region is CASSLLTGSNTEAFF. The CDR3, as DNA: TGTGCCAGCAGCCTCCTAACAGGGTCGAACACTGAAGCTTTCTTT.

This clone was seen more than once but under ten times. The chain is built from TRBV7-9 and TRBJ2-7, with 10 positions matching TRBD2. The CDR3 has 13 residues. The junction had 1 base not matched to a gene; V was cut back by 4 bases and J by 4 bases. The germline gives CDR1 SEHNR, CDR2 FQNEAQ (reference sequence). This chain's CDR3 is CASSSSGGYEQYF. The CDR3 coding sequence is TGTGCCAGCAGCTCTAGCGGGGGATACGAGCAGTACTTC.

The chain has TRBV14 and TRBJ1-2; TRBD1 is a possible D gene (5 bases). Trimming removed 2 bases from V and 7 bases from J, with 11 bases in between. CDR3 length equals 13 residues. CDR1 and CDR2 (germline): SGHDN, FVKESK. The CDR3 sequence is CASSQTREGGYTF. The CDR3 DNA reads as TGTGCCAGCAGCCAAACCAGGGAGGGTGGCTACACCTTC.

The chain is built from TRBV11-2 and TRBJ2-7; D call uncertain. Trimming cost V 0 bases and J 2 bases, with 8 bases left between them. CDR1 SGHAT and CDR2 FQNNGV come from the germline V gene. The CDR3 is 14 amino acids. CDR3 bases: TGTGCCAGCAGCTTAGATGGCAGAACCTACGAGCAGTACTTC. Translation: CASSLDGRTYEQYF.

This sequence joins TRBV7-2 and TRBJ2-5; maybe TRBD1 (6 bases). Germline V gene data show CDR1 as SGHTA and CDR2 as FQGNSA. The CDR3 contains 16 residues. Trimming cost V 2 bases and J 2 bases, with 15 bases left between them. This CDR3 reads CASSLTGRRSQETQYF. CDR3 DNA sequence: TGTGCCAGCAGCTTAACAGGGCGCAGGTCACAAGAGACCCAGTACTTC.

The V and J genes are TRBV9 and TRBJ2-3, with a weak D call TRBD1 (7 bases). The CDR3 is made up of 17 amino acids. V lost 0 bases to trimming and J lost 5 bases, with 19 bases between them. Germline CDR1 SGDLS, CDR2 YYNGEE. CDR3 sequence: CASSVGGAGGGLDTQYF. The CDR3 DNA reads TGTGCCAGCAGCGTAGGCGGGGCAGGGGGAGGATTAGATACGCAGTATTTT.

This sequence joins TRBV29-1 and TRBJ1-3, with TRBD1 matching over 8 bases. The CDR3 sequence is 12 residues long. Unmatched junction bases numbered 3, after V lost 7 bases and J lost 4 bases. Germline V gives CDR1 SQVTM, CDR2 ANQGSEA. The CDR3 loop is CSGGQGGNTIYF. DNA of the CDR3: TGCAGCGGAGGACAGGGAGGAAACACCATATATTTT.